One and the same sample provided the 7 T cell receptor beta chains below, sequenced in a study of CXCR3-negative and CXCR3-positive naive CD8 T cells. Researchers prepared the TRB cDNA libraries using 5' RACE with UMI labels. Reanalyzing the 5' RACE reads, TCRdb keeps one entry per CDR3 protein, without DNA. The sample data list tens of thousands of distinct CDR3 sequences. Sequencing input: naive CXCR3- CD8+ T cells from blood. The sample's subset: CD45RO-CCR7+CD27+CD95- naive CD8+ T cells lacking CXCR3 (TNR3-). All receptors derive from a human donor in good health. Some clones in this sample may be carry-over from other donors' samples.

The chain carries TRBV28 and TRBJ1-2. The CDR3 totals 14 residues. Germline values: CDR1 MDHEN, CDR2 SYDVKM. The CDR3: CASSSETETYGYTF.

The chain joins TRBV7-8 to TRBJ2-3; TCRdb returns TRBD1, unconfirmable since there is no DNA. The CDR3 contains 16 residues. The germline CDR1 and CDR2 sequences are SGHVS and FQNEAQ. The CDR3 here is CASSIIPGGGTDTQYF.

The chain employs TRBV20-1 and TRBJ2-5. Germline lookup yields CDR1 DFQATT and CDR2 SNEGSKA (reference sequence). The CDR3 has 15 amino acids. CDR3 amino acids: CSASRPLANRETQYF.

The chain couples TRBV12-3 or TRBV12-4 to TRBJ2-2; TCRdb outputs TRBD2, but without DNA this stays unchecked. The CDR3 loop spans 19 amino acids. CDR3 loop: CASSFSLGPPGRNTGELFF.

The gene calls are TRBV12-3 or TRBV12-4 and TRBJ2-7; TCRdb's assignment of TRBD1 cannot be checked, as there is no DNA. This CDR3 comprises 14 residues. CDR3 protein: CASSPGARSYEQYF.

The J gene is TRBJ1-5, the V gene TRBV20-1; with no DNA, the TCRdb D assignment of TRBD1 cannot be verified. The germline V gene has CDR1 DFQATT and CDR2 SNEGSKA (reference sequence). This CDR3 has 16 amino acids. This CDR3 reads CSARDISGGANQPQHF.

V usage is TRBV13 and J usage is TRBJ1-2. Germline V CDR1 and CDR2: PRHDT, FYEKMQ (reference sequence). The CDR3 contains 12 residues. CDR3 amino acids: CASSTDFYGYTF.